Below are 21 T cell receptor beta chains sequenced from a single sample in a study of blood T cell repertoires in COVID-19. Sequencing used immunoSEQ multiplex PCR; TCRdb keeps in-frame clones, though not all of them. The table records about 15,000 clones, 88% of them present only once. Sample: peripheral blood. The source of these receptors is a human donor in a cohort sampled during active COVID-19.

The rearrangement joins TRBV5-1 to TRBJ2-3, with TRBD2 matching 12 bases. Losses at the gene ends were 4 bases for V and 2 bases for J; bases not matched to a gene: 5. Germline V CDR1 and CDR2: SGHRS, YFSETQ. The CDR3 is 16 residues long. The CDR3 is CASSGGLAGTTDTQYF. Written as DNA, the CDR3 is TGCGCCAGCAGCGGCGGACTAGCGGGGACCACAGATACGCAGTATTTT.

This chain uses TRBV11-2 with TRBJ2-3, with D tentatively TRBD2 (7 bases). Trimming pared 5 bases from V and 1 base from J, leaving 16 bases between. This CDR3 region has 16 residues. Germline values: CDR1 SGHAT, CDR2 FQNNGV. The CDR3 spells CASSPEGGLGTDTQYF. In DNA form, the CDR3 reads TGTGCCAGCAGCCCCGAGGGGGGGCTCGGCACAGATACGCAGTATTTT.

The J gene is TRBJ2-3, the V gene TRBV24-1; 8 bases line up with TRBD1. CDR1 and CDR2 (germline): KGHDR, SFDVKD. V dropped 11 bases and J dropped 0; count of bases not matched to a gene: 6. The CDR3 covers 14 residues. The CDR3 sequence is CASRGQASTDTQYF. CDR3 DNA: TGTGCCAGTAGGGGACAGGCTAGCACAGATACGCAGTATTTT.

CDR3 residues: CASSPRGQGAYGYTF. The CDR3 DNA is TGTGCCAGCTCACCTAGGGGACAGGGGGCATATGGCTACACCTTC. The chain uses TRBV18 and TRBJ1-2, with 12 bases matching TRBD1. Looked up from germline, CDR1 is KGHSH and CDR2 is LQKENI. Unmatched junction bases numbered 4, after V lost 3 bases and J lost 5 bases. CDR3 length equals 15 residues.

This clone appeared a single time. This chain uses TRBV2 with TRBJ2-3; TRBD2 aligns across 9 bases. Trimming cost V 4 bases and J 0 bases; bases outside gene matches: 2. The CDR3 has 15 residues. Germline V gives CDR1 SNHLY, CDR2 FYNNEI. CDR3 loop: CASSALAGSTDTQYF. The CDR3 DNA reads TGTGCCAGCAGTGCCCTAGCGGGGAGCACAGATACGCAGTATTTT.

DNA for the CDR3: TGCGCCAGCAGCTTGGAACAGGGGGGTCGCACTGAAGCTTTCTTT. It codes for CASSLEQGGRTEAFF. The V gene is TRBV5-1, the J gene TRBJ1-1; 8 nucleotides line up with TRBD1. The CDR3 is made up of 15 amino acids. After removal of 0 bases from V and 4 bases from J, the junction contained 5 bases not matched to a gene. Germline CDR1 reads SGHRS; CDR2 reads YFSETQ.

The chain recombines TRBV24-1 with TRBJ2-3; 9 positions match TRBD2. CDR1 is KGHDR and CDR2 is SFDVKD in the germline V gene. V shed 10 bases, J shed 2 bases, and the junction held 15 bases outside the gene matches. The length of the CDR3 is 17 residues. The chain's CDR3 is CATAPLAGQDLTDTQYF. The CDR3 region has the DNA TGTGCCACAGCCCCCCTAGCGGGACAAGACCTCACAGATACGCAGTATTTT.

J is TRBJ2-5 and V is TRBV11-2; D possibly corresponds to TRBD1 (6 bases). V was cut by 5 bases and J by 2 bases, with 15 bases left in between. The CDR3 has 15 amino acids. Germline lookup yields CDR1 SGHAT and CDR2 FQNNGV. This CDR3 reads CASSTFRTVQETQYF. The CDR3, as DNA: TGTGCCAGCAGCACATTTAGGACAGTACAAGAGACCCAGTACTTC.

This chain joins TRBV15 and TRBJ2-3; 7 bases map to TRBD1. Trimming took 5 bases from V and 4 from J; bases not matched to a gene: 3. The CDR3 sequence is 13 residues long. Germline-derived CDR1 and CDR2 are LNHNV and YYDKDF (reference sequence). The CDR3 loop is CATSVGTADTQYF. Written as DNA, the CDR3 is TGTGCCACCAGCGTAGGGACAGCAGATACGCAGTATTTT.

The chain links TRBV7-9 to TRBJ2-2, with 9 bases lining up with TRBD1. Germline CDR1 reads SEHNR; CDR2 reads FQNEAQ (reference sequence). The CDR3 runs to 17 residues. V shed 2 bases, J shed 4 bases, and the junction held 8 bases outside the gene matches. The CDR3 DNA reads TGTGCCAGCAGCTTAAGGGGGTCGGGACAGGGCACCGGGGAGCTGTTTTTT. Its protein is CASSLRGSGQGTGELFF.

This rearrangement joins TRBV28 to TRBJ2-7, with TRBD2 matching 7 bases. The CDR3 extends over 12 amino acids. J lost 2 bases, V lost 7 bases, and 2 bases had no gene match. The V gene's germline CDR1 is MDHEN and CDR2 SYDVKM. CDR3 region: CASMAGAYEQYF. The CDR3 DNA reads as TGTGCCAGCATGGCGGGGGCCTACGAGCAGTACTTC.

V and J are TRBV19 and TRBJ2-7; TRBD2 aligns across 8 bases. CDR1 LNHDA and CDR2 SQIVND come from the germline V gene (reference sequence). After removal of 4 bases from V and 5 bases from J, the junction contained 4 bases not matched to a gene. The CDR3 covers 13 residues. CDR3 protein: CASSTTGGDEQYF. In DNA form, the CDR3 reads TGTGCCAGTAGTACAACGGGAGGGGACGAGCAGTACTTC.

The chain is built from TRBV28 and TRBJ1-2; 9 nucleotides align to TRBD1. Germline CDR1 is MDHEN and CDR2 is SYDVKM. V lost 10 bases and J lost 8; bases outside the gene matches: 5. The CDR3 consists of 11 residues. The CDR3 reads CATGTGIGYTF. The CDR3 coding sequence is TGTGCCACCGGGACAGGGATCGGCTACACCTTC.

The CDR3 coding sequence is TGTGCCAGCAGCTCACAGTCCTACGAGCAGTACTTC. It encodes CASSSQSYEQYF. This rearrangement joins TRBV5-6 to TRBJ2-7; D is uncertain. CDR3 length: 12 amino acids. Germline V CDR1 and CDR2: SGHDT, YYEEEE. V lost 3 bases and J 1 base, leaving 5 bases between the germline ends.

This sequence joins TRBV7-2 and TRBJ2-7, with D possibly TRBD2 on 5 matching bases. CDR1 SGHTA and CDR2 FQGNSA come from the germline V gene. The CDR3 is 12 amino acids. Trimming stripped 4 bases from V and 6 bases from J, with 10 bases between. The CDR3 sequence is CASSYYSGEQYF. CDR3 DNA sequence: TGTGCCAGCAGCTACTACAGCGGCGAGCAGTACTTC.

In DNA, the CDR3 is TGCGCCAGCAGCGTCCGGGGGTATGAAAAACTGTTTTTT. Its translation is CASSVRGYEKLFF. V is TRBV5-1 and J is TRBJ1-4, with a weak D call TRBD1 (5 bases). V was cut by 4 bases and J by 6 bases, with 10 bases left in between. CDR3 length: 13 amino acids. From germline, CDR1 is SGHRS and CDR2 YFSETQ.

The chain couples TRBV6-2 or TRBV6-3 to TRBJ2-1, with D possibly TRBD1 on 5 matching bases. CDR3 length equals 13 residues. The V end was cut by 5 bases, the J end by 3 bases, with 8 bases between. Per germline, CDR1 MNHEY and CDR2 SVGEGT. Written as DNA, the CDR3 is TGTGCCAGCAGTCAGGGCGTCTACAATGAGCAGTTCTTC. Amino acid sequence: CASSQGVYNEQFF.

The chain joins TRBV28 to TRBJ1-6; the D gene is possibly TRBD1 (5 bases). Trimming left V 6 bases short and J 8 bases short, with 23 bases between. The CDR3 totals 17 residues. Germline V CDR1 and CDR2: MDHEN, SYDVKM. CDR3 in DNA: TGTGCCAGCAGCCTAGGAGGGGCGGTGGGCATGGATTCACCCCTCCACTTT. It is translated as CASSLGGAVGMDSPLHF.

The V call is TRBV20-1, the J call TRBJ2-4, with D perhaps matching TRBD2 (6 bases). The CDR3 has 15 residues. The ends were cut back, 3 bases at V and 1 base at J, with 13 bases in the middle. The germline V gene encodes CDR1 DFQATT and CDR2 SNEGSKA (reference sequence). For the CDR3, the DNA is TGCAGTGCTAGTCTTGCGGGACGGGCCAAAAACATTCAGTACTTC. The encoded protein is CSASLAGRAKNIQYF.

V gene TRBV27 combines with J gene TRBJ2-5; 7 bases agree with TRBD2. The germline V gene encodes CDR1 MNHEY and CDR2 SMNVEV (reference sequence). The V gene end was trimmed by 0 bases and the J gene end by 5 bases; junction bases not matched to a gene: 9. The CDR3 runs 16 residues. The CDR3 nucleotides read TGTGCCAGCAGTTTATCGTCGGGGATGGGGGGGGAGACCCAGTACTTC. Translating it yields CASSLSSGMGGETQYF.

This clone was observed a handful of times. This chain uses TRBV29-1 with TRBJ1-5, with D tentatively TRBD1 (5 bases). The CDR3 loop spans 14 amino acids. Trimming removed 5 bases from V and 3 bases from J, with 14 bases in between. Looked up from germline, CDR1 is SQVTM and CDR2 is ANQGSEA. CDR3 coding DNA: TGCAGCGTTTGGTCAGGGATGGTCAATCAGCCCCAGCATTTT. Its protein is CSVWSGMVNQPQHF.